The sequence of this T cell receptor beta chain was determined in a study of shared clonotypes between healthy human individuals. Study in general: With ages of 18 to 49, the donors were a couple of women and a few men. There were three CD4 naive, three CD4 memory, two CD8 naive and one CD8 memory plates per donor.

Regarding the study as a whole: Relative to memory subsets, naive subsets generally showed larger estimated richness.

For this clone: Its target is not known.

The CDR3 loop spans 14 amino acids. Germline CDR1 is GTSNPN and CDR2 is SVGIG (reference sequence). V lost 8 bases and J 0 bases, leaving 13 bases between the germline ends. Profiled with immunoSEQ multiplex PCR; TCRdb holds only in-frame clones, not every one. The data hold millions of clones, with more than 85% observed a single time. The gene calls are TRBV30 and TRBJ2-2, with D perhaps TRBD2 (6 bases). Sequenced material: naive CD4+ T cells from PBMCs. Subset denoted: CD45RA+ positively selected. This clonotype originated in a man between 18 and 29 years old in good health. Some clones in this sample may be carry-over from other donors' samples. The CDR3, as DNA: TGTGCCAGAGATAGCGGATCGAACACCGGGGAGCTGTTTTTT. It yields the protein CARDSGSNTGELFF.